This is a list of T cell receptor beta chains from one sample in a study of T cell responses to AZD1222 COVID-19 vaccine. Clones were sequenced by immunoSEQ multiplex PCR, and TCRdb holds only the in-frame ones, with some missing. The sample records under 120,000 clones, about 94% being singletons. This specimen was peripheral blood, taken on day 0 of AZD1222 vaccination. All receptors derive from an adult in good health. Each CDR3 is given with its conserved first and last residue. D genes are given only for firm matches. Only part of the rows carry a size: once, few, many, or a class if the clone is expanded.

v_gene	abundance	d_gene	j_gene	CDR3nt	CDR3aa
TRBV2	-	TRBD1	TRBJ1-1	TGTGCCAGCAGTGAAACGGCAGGGGGGAGGACTGAAGCTTTCTTT	CASSETAGGRTEAFF
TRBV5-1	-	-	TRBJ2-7	TGCGCCAGCAGCTCTGACTTTGGACTGACCTACGAGCAGTACTTC	CASSSDFGLTYEQYF
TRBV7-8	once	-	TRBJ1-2	TGTGCCAGCAGCCGGACAGAGACTAACTATGGCTACACCTTC	CASSRTETNYGYTF
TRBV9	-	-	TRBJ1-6	TGTGCCAGCAGCGTATTAGGAGAGAATTCACCCCTCCACTTT	CASSVLGENSPLHF
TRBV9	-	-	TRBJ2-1	TGTGCCAGCAGCGTAACCGAAATTCTAGGTTTCGGTGAGCAGTTCTTC	CASSVTEILGFGEQFF
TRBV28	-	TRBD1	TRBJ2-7	TGTGCCAGCAGTCCTAGGACAGGGGGCTTCTACGAGCAGTACTTC	CASSPRTGGFYEQYF
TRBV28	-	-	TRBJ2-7	TGTGCCAGCAGGCCCGATGGGGCAGGGGCCTACGAGCAGTACTTC	CASRPDGAGAYEQYF
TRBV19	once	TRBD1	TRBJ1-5	TGTGCCAGTAGGGGGGACAGGAGCGACAATCAGCCCCAGCATTTT	CASRGDRSDNQPQHF
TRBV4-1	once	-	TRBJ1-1	TGCGCCAGCAGCTCGTCTCAAAACGTAGGCACTGAAGCTTTCTTT	CASSSSQNVGTEAFF
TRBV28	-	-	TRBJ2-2	TGTGCCAGCAGTTTCGAAACAGGCGACACCGGGGAGCTGTTTTTT	CASSFETGDTGELFF
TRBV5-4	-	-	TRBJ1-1	TGTGCCAGCAGCTTCTCTCAGAACACTGAAGCTTTCTTT	CASSFSQNTEAFF
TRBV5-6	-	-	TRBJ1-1	TGTGCCAGCAGCCGTAACAGGGACCCGAACACTGAAGCTTTCTTT	CASSRNRDPNTEAFF
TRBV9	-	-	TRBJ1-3	TGTGCCAGCAGCGTTGGTGTTTCTGGAAACACCATATATTTT	CASSVGVSGNTIYF
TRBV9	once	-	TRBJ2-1	TGTGCCAGCAGCGTAGTGATGGTAGATGAGCAGTTCTTC	CASSVVMVDEQFF
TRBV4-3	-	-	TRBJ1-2	TGCGCCAGCAGCCAATCCCCTCTAGCTAGATATGGCTACACCTTC	CASSQSPLARYGYTF
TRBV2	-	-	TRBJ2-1	TGTGCCAGCAGTGCGATGAGCTGGGAGTTCTTC	CASSAMSWEFF
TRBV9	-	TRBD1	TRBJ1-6	TGTGCCAGCAGCGCCAACAGGGGGTTAAATAATTCACCCCTCCACTTT	CASSANRGLNNSPLHF
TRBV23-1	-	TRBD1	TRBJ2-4	TGCGCCAGCAGTCAATCTTTTTACCAGGGGGCGATTCCCAAAAACATTCAGTACTTC	CASSQSFYQGAIPKNIQYF
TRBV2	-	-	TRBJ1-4	TGTGCCAGCAGTGAAGTCAGGAATGAAAAACTGTTTTTT	CASSEVRNEKLFF
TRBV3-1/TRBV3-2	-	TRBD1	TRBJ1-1	TGTGCCAGCAGCCAAGTATGCGCGTCTTTCCGGGACAGTGACACTGAAGCTTTCTTT	CASSQVCASFRDSDTEAFF
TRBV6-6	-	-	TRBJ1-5	TGTGCCAGCAGAAGGACATTAGATAGCAATCAGCCCCAGCATTTT	CASRRTLDSNQPQHF
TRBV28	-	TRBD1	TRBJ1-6	TGTGCCAGCACCCCGGGACAGATGAATAATTCACCCCTCCACTTT	CASTPGQMNNSPLHF
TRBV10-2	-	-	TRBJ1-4	TGCGCCAGCAGGGAAGGGGGGGAAAAACTGTTTTTT	CASREGGEKLFF
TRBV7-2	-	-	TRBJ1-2	TGTGCCAGCAGTCCAGGACAGAGACCACTTGGAGGCTATGGCTACACCTTC	CASSPGQRPLGGYGYTF
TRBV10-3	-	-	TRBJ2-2	TGTGCCATCAGTGAATCGCGACTTGAGCCCCCCGGGGAGCTGTTTTTT	CAISESRLEPPGELFF
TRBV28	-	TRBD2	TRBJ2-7	TGTGCCAGCAGAGCACTAGCGGGAGGGCTCTCCTACGAGCAGTACTTC	CASRALAGGLSYEQYF
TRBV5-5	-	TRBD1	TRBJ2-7	TGTGCCAGCAGCACTCTGCTGGCGACAGGGCGCTACGAGCAGTACTTC	CASSTLLATGRYEQYF
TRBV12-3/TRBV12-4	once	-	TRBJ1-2	TGTGCCAGCAGTTTAACTGAGGGCTACACCTTC	CASSLTEGYTF
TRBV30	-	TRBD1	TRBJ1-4	TGTGCCTGGAGGGCCGGGACAGGGATTCCCCCAAGGACTGAAAAACTGTTTTTT	CAWRAGTGIPPRTEKLFF
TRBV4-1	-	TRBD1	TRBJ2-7	TGCGCCAGCAGCCAAACCGGGACAGGGGCGTACGAGCAGTACTTC	CASSQTGTGAYEQYF
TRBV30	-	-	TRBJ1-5	TGTGCCTGGAGTGACAGTTCTAATCAGCCCCAGCATTTT	CAWSDSSNQPQHF
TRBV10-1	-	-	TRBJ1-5	TGCGCCAGCAGTGACCCGGACTCGGGGATTTATAGCAATCAGCCCCAGCATTTT	CASSDPDSGIYSNQPQHF
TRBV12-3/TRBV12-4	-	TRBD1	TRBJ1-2	TGTGCCAGCAGGACAGGGGCGAATGGCTACACCTTC	CASRTGANGYTF
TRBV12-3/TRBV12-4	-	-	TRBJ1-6	TGTGCCAGCAGTTTTGGGGTCTCACCCCTCCACTTT	CASSFGVSPLHF
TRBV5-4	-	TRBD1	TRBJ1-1	TGTGCCAGCAGCTTGGTGACAGGGGGAGTGAACACTGAAGCTTTCTTT	CASSLVTGGVNTEAFF
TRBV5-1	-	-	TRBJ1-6	TGCGCCAGCAGCCCGGGACGGACGAATTCACCCCTCCACTTT	CASSPGRTNSPLHF
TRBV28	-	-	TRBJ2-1	TGTGCCAGCAGTTTTTTCTCAGGGGAGGTGAATGAGCAGTTCTTC	CASSFFSGEVNEQFF
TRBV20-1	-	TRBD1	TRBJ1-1	TGCAGTGCTGGTGTACAGGGGAAGAACACTGAAGCTTTCTTT	CSAGVQGKNTEAFF